Shown below are 9 T cell receptor beta chains from a single sample sequenced in a study of cytotoxic CD8 clonotypes in ibrutinib-treated CLL. Sequencing used immunoSEQ multiplex PCR; TCRdb keeps in-frame clones, though not all of them. Counted here are 15,000 to 20,000 clones, around 81% occurring once; the ten biggest clones make up 17%. The specimen was PBMCs, collected before ibrutinib treatment. Receptors originate from a human donor with chronic lymphocytic leukemia.

The chain couples TRBV7-8 to TRBJ2-1; 7 bases match TRBD2. Germline CDR1 reads SGHVS; CDR2 reads FQNEAQ. The CDR3 is made up of 15 amino acids. V lost 5 bases, J lost 0 bases, and 4 bases stayed unmatched. For the CDR3, the DNA is TGTGCCAGCAGCACCAAGCGGGGCTCCTACAATGAGCAGTTCTTC. This codes for CASSTKRGSYNEQFF. The complete variable domain, with remaining parts taken from reference TRBV7-8 and TRBJ2-1, reads GAGVSQSPRYKVAKRGQDVALRCDPISGHVSLFWYQQALGQGPEFLTYFQNEAQLDKSGLPSDRFFAERPEGSVSTLKIQRTQQEDSAVYLCASSTKRGSYNEQFFGPGTRLTVL.

The chain uses TRBV6-5 and TRBJ1-4; the D gene is possibly TRBD1 (5 bases). V was trimmed by 4 bases and J by 8 bases, leaving 11 bases between them. CDR1 and CDR2 from the germline V gene are MNHEY and SVGAGI. The CDR3 is 13 amino acids. In DNA, the CDR3 is TGTGCCAGCAGTTTTCAGGGTTCGGAAAAACTGTTTTTT. Its translation is CASSFQGSEKLFF.

Only one count was recorded for this clone. The chain uses TRBV20-1 and TRBJ2-3; tentatively, D is TRBD1 or TRBD2 (5 bases each). Trimming removed 2 bases from V and 11 bases from J, with 11 bases in between. Germline values: CDR1 DFQATT, CDR2 SNEGSKA (reference sequence). The CDR3 has 11 residues. The CDR3 coding sequence is TGCAGTGCTAGACTCCCGGGGCAGCAGTATTTT. It yields the protein CSARLPGQQYF.

This clone was recorded once. The gene calls are TRBV28 and TRBJ2-5; D ambiguous. V lost 2 bases to trimming and J lost 5 bases, with 3 bases between them. Germline CDR1 is MDHEN and CDR2 is SYDVKM. This CDR3 has 11 residues. The CDR3, as DNA: TGTGCCAGCAGTTTAGGGGAGACCCAGTACTTC. This encodes CASSLGETQYF.

Here the CDR3 DNA reads TGTGCCAGCAGCTTAAACGGGCAGGGGGCAGACACCATATATTTT. Protein product: CASSLNGQGADTIYF. V and J are TRBV7-2 and TRBJ1-3; 8 bases line up with TRBD1. In germline, CDR1 is SGHTA, CDR2 FQGNSA. The CDR3 length is 15 residues. V trimming: 2 bases; J trimming: 8 bases; junction bases outside the gene matches: 8.

The rearrangement joins TRBV7-9 to TRBJ2-1; possibly TRBD1 or TRBD2 for D (5 bases each). This CDR3 spans 15 amino acids. Deletions cut 5 bases from V and 6 bases from J, with 17 bases between. Germline V lookup: CDR1 SEHNR, CDR2 FQNEAQ (reference sequence). CDR3 amino acids: CASSPAWGRGNEQFF. DNA for the CDR3: TGTGCCAGCAGCCCAGCCTGGGGACGGGGCAATGAGCAGTTCTTC.

This rearrangement joins TRBV4-1 to TRBJ1-1; no reliable D call. CDR3 length equals 14 residues. CDR1 and CDR2 (germline): MGHRA, YSYEKL. The V end was cut by 4 bases, the J end by 0 bases, with 9 bases between. Here the CDR3 reads CASSPARMNTEAFF. The CDR3 DNA is TGCGCCAGCAGCCCCGCAAGAATGAACACTGAAGCTTTCTTT.

This sequence joins TRBV27 and TRBJ2-7, with TRBD1 as a possible D gene (6 bases). This CDR3 region has 14 residues. Germline V gene lookup returns CDR1 MNHEY and CDR2 SMNVEV (reference sequence). Trimming took 5 bases from V and 1 from J, leaving 12 bases between them. The CDR3 DNA reads TGTGCCAGCAGTATCGCACAGGGATCCTACGAGCAGTACTTC. Amino acids: CASSIAQGSYEQYF.

The chain carries TRBV13 and TRBJ1-2; tentative D call: TRBD1 (6 bases). The V end lost 0 bases, the J end lost 0 bases, and 8 bases lay between the germline ends. This CDR3 region has 15 residues. Germline V gene data show CDR1 as PRHDT and CDR2 as FYEKMQ (reference sequence). CDR3 coding DNA: TGTGCCAGCAGCTTAGGACAGGGAACTAACTATGGCTACACCTTC. Translating it yields CASSLGQGTNYGYTF.